These 3 T cell receptor beta chains were all obtained from the same sample, sequenced in a study of CD8 T cells in ankylosing spondylitis. MiXCR was run by TCRdb on the 5' RACE reads, yielding one entry per CDR3 protein. The repertoire holds about 160,000 distinct CDR3 sequences, with around 9.6% as singletons. Specimen: blood, either unsorted or a sorted T cell fraction (not recorded which). These receptors came from a female donor with ankylosing spondylitis or in good health (not recorded which).

This clonotype has a handful of counts. This chain uses TRBV19 with TRBJ1-1; 7 bases match TRBD1. The CDR3 contains 14 residues. J gave up 11 bases and V 4 bases, and 13 bases lay outside the gene matches. CDR1 LNHDA and CDR2 SQIVND come from the germline V gene (reference sequence). CDR3 region: CASSRGDRRFEAFF. CDR3 nucleotide sequence: TGTGCCAGTAGTAGGGGGGACAGAAGGTTTGAGGCTTTCTTT. The full variable domain, rest sourced from reference TRBV19 and TRBJ1-1, is DGGITQSPKYLFRKEGQNVTLSCEQNLNHDAMYWYRQDPGQGLRLIYYSQIVNDFQKGDIAEGYSVSREKKESFPLTVTSAQKNPTAFYLCASSRGDRRFEAFFGQGTRLTVV.

The CDR3 DNA is TGTGCCAGCAGCCAGGCGGGGGAATTATACACCATATATTTT. It encodes CASSQAGELYTIYF. The chain uses TRBV5-5 and TRBJ1-3; D might be TRBD1 (5 bases). The V gene lost 4 bases and the J gene lost 8 bases, with 16 bases spanning the gap. CDR3 length: 14 residues. From germline, CDR1 is SGHKS and CDR2 YYEKEE (reference sequence).

This clonotype has just a few counts. This chain's CDR3 is CASSFGGDKFF. In nucleotides, the CDR3 is TGTGCCAGCAGCTTCGGGGGGGATAAGTTCTTC. The chain carries TRBV7-9 and TRBJ2-1; TRBD2 agrees at 8 bases. The junction had 3 bases not matched to a gene; V was cut back by 3 bases and J by 14 bases. The CDR3 length is 11 residues. Germline V gene lookup returns CDR1 SEHNR and CDR2 FQNEAQ (reference sequence).